The sequence of this T cell receptor (beta chain) was determined in a study of blood T cell repertoires in COVID-19. On the study more broadly: Samples representing acute and convalescent COVID-19 were sourced from the United States, Italy and Spain.

The method was immunoSEQ multiplex PCR; TCRdb's version includes in-frame clones alone and lacks a portion of them. The repertoire includes over 45,000 clones, less than 85% of them detected once, and nearly 4.5% sits in the top ten. There are 16 residues in the CDR3. The junction had 14 bases not matched to a gene; V was cut back by 6 bases and J by 6 bases. CDR1 and CDR2 from the germline V gene are SEHNR and FQNEAQ (reference sequence). The receptor was isolated from a man aged 45-60 years with active COVID-19. This chain connects TRBV7-9 to TRBJ2-7, with 10 bases aligning to TRBD1. Sequencing used peripheral blood. The CDR3 sequence is CASSSRDRGRGLEQYF. DNA for the CDR3: TGTGCCAGCAGTTCGCGGGACAGGGGAAGGGGACTCGAGCAGTACTTC.